The TCR beta chain described here comes from a study of T cell repertoires in cytomegalovirus infection. TCRdb passed the reads through MiXCR, listing each CDR3 protein once. Counted here are fewer than 350,000 distinct CDR3 sequences, about 17% occurring once; the ten biggest clones make up 12%. Sequenced sample: PBMCs. The receptor's source is a human donor in good health (CMV status not recorded). Some clones in this sample may be carry-over from other donors' samples.

DNA for the CDR3: TGTGCCAGCAGTTTACGGACACTTGGAAACACCATATATTTT. Its protein is CASSLRTLGNTIYF. V is TRBV6-1 and J is TRBJ1-3; TRBD1 is a possible D gene (5 bases). With 5 bases removed from V and 3 bases from J, the gap between germline ends came to 11 bases. Germline V gene sequence: CDR1 MNHNS, CDR2 SASEGT. CDR3 size: 14 residues.